This T cell receptor beta chain was observed in a study of vaccination effects on CD4 cells after COVID-19. Study overall: Vaccination of participants consisted of two doses of either the BNT162b2 or mRNA-1273 vaccine.

With regard to this clone: Its antigen remains unidentified.

The germline V gene encodes CDR1 MNHEY and CDR2 SMNVEV (reference sequence). The CDR3 contains 15 residues. The ends were cut back, 6 bases at V and 10 bases at J, with 21 bases in the middle. Under the ViraFEST assay, PBMC were stimulated with viral peptide pools so that antigen-specific CD4+ T cells expanded. Sequencing was performed afterwards. Following culture for approximately ten days, CD4+ T cells were isolated. TCRdb's table, derived via immunoSEQ multiplex PCR, lists solely in-frame clones and lacks some. The table lists 60,000 to 70,000 clones, about four fifths of them singletons. The rearrangement joins TRBV27 to TRBJ1-4; possibly TRBD1 for D (6 bases). The material sequenced was CD4+ T cells from PBMCs cultured with HCoV-229E spike peptides, taken before COVID-19 vaccination. The TCR sequence derives from a human donor who received a COVID-19 vaccine. CDR3: CASRITGSSFGKLFF. The DNA for the CDR3 is TGTGCCAGCAGGATAACAGGGTCTAGTTTCGGAAAACTGTTTTTT.